The source of this TCR beta chain is a study of cytomegalovirus exposure and HLA in healthy donors. This clone was observed a few times. What it binds is unknown. Germline V gene lookup returns CDR1 SNHLY and CDR2 FYNNEI. Trimming removed 6 bases from V and 4 bases from J, with 15 bases in between. The CDR3 sequence is 14 residues long. Primers: 60 Vbeta forward and 13 Jbeta reverse. Generated by immunoSEQ multiplex PCR, the TCRdb table keeps only in-frame clones and is missing some. The sample lists about 98,000 clones, over 80% seen once, with roughly 3.5% in the top ten. Study findings and constraints: Reportedly, HLA-A and HLA-B alleles of most subjects were accurately predicted from TCR beta. Many donors carried some public TCRs, although rarity characterized most TCR sequences.

The sequenced sample consisted of PBMCs. V and J are TRBV2 and TRBJ1-2; TRBD1 might be the D (5 bases). This clonotype originated in a female donor in good health and CMV-seropositive. The CDR3 region has the DNA TGTGCCAGCAGCGCGGGGCCAGGCGGCTATGGCTACACCTTC. Its protein product is CASSAGPGGYGYTF.